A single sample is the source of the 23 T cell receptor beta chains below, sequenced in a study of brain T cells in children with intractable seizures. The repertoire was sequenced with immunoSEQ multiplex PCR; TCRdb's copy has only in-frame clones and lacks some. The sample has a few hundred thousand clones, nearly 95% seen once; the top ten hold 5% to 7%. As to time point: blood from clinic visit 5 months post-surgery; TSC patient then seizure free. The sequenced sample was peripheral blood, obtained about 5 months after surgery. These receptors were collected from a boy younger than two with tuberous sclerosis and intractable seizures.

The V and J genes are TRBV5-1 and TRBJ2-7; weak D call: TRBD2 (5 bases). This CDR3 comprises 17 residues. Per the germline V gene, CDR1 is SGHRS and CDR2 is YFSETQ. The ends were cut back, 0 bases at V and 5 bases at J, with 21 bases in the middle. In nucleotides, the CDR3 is TGCGCCAGCAGCTTGGGTGGGTCATCCGGGGTAACCGACGAGCAGTACTTC. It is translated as CASSLGGSSGVTDEQYF.

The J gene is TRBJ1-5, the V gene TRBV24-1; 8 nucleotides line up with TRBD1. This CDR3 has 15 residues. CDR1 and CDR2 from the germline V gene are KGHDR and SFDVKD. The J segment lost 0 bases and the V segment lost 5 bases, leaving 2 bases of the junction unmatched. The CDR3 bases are TGTGCCACCAGTGTCGGGACAGGTAGCAATCAGCCCCAGCATTTT. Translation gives CATSVGTGSNQPQHF.

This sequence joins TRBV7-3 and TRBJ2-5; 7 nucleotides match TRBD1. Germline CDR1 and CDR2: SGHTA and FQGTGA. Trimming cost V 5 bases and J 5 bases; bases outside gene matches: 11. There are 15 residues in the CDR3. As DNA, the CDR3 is TGTGCCAGCAGCCCCCAGGGGGTAGGGTCGGAGACCCAGTACTTC. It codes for CASSPQGVGSETQYF.

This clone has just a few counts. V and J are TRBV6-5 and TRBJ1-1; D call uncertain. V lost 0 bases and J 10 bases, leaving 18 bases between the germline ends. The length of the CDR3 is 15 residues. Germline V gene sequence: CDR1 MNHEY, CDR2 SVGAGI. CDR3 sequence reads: CASSYSSLISPGAFF. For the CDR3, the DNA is TGTGCCAGCAGTTACTCGTCGCTTATTTCCCCCGGAGCTTTCTTT.

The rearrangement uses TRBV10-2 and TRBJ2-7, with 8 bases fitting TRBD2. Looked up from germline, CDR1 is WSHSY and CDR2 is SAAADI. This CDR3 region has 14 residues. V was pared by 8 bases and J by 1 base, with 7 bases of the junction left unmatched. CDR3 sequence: CASGPGLASYEQYF. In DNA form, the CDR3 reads TGCGCCAGCGGCCCCGGACTAGCTTCCTACGAGCAGTACTTC.

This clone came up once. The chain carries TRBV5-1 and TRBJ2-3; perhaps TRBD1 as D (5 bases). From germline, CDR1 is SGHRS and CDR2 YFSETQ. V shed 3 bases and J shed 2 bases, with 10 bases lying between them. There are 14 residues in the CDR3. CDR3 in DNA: TGCGCCAGCAGCTGGACACCTTACACAGATACGCAGTATTTT. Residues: CASSWTPYTDTQYF. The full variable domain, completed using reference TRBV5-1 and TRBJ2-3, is KAGVTQTPRYLIKTRGQQVTLSCSPISGHRSVSWYQQTPGQGLQFLFEYFSETQRNKGNFPGRFSGRQFSNSRSEMNVSTLELGDSALYLCASSWTPYTDTQYFGPGTRLTVL.

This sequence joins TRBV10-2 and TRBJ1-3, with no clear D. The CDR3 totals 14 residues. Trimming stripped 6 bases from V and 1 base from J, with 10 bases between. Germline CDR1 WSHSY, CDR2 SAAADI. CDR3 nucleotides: TGCGCCAGCAGGACACCGAGATCTGGAAACACCATATATTTT. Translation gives CASRTPRSGNTIYF.

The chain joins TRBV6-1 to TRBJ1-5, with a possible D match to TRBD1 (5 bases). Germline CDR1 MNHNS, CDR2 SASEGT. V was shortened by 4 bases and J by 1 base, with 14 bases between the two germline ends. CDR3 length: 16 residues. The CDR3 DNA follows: TGTGCCAGCAGTGCCGCAGGGTGGGTAAGCAATCAGCCCCAGCATTTT. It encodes CASSAAGWVSNQPQHF.

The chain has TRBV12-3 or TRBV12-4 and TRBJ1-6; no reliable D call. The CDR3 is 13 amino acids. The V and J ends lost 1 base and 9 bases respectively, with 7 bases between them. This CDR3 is CASSLEAASPLHF. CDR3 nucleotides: TGTGCCAGCAGTTTAGAAGCAGCTTCACCCCTCCACTTT.

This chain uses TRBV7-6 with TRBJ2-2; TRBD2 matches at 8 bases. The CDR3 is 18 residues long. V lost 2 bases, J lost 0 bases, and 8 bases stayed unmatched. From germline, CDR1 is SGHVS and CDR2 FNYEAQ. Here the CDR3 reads CASSLTLAAFANTGELFF. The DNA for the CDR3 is TGTGCCAGCAGCTTAACACTAGCGGCGTTCGCGAACACCGGGGAGCTGTTTTTT.

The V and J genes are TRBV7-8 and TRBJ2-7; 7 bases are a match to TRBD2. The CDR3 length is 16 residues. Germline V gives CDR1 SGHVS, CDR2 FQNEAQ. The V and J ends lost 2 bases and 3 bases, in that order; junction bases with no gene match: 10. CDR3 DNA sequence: TGTGCCAGCAGCTTACGACGACTGGGACTAAGCTACGAGCAGTACTTC. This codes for CASSLRRLGLSYEQYF.

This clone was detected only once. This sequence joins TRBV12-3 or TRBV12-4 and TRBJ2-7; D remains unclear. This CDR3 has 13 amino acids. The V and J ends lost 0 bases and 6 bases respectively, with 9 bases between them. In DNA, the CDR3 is TGTGCCAGCAGTTTAGCGGGCGCCGCCGAGCAGTACTTC. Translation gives CASSLAGAAEQYF.

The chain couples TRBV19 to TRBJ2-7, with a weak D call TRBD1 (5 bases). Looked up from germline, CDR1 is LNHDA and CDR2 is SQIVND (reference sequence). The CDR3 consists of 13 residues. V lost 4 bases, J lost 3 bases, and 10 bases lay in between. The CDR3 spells CASSNGRDYEQYF. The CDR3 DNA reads TGTGCCAGTAGTAACGGCAGGGACTACGAGCAGTACTTC.

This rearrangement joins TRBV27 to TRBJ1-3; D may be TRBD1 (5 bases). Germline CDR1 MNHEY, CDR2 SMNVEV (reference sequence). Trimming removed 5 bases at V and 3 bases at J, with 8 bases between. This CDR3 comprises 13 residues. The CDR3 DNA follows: TGTGCCAGCAGTAAAGGGGTTGGAAACACCATATATTTT. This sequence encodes CASSKGVGNTIYF.

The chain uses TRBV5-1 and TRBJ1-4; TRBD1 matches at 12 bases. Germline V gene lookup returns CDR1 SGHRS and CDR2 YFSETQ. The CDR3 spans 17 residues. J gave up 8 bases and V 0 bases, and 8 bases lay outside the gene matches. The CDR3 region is CASSLERAGTGGEKLFF. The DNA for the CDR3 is TGCGCCAGCAGCTTGGAAAGGGCCGGGACAGGGGGCGAAAAACTGTTTTTT.

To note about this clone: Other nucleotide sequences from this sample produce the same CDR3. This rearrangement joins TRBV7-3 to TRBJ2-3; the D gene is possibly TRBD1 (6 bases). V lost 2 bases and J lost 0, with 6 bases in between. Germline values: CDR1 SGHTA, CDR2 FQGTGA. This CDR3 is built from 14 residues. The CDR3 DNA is TGTGCCAGCAGCTTACAGGGGAGCACAGATACGCAGTATTTT. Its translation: CASSLQGSTDTQYF.

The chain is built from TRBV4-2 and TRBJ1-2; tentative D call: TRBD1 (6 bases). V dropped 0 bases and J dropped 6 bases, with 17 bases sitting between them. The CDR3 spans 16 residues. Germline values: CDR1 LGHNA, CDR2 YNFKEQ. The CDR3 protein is CASSQDQQGWPDGYTF. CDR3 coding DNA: TGTGCCAGCAGCCAAGATCAGCAGGGGTGGCCCGATGGCTACACCTTC.

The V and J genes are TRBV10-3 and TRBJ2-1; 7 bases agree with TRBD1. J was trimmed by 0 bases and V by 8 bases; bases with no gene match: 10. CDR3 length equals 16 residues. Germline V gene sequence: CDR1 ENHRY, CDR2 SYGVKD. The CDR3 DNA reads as TGTGCCATCGGAGTAGGGGGCGAAATCTCCTACAATGAGCAGTTCTTC. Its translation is CAIGVGGEISYNEQFF.

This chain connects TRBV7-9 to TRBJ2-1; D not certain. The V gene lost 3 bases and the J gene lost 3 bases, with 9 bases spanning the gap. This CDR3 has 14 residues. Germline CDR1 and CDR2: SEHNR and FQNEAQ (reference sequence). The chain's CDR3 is CASSFLDVYNEQFF. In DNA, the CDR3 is TGTGCCAGCAGCTTCCTCGACGTCTACAATGAGCAGTTCTTC.

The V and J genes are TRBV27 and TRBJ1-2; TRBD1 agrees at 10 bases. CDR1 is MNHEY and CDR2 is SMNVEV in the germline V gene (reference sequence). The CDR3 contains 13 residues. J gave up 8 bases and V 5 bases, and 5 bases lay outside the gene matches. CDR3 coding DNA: TGTGCCAGCAGTACAGACAGGGGGCGAGGCTACACCTTC. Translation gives CASSTDRGRGYTF.

CDR3 nucleotide sequence: TGTGCCAGTAGTATAGATTCATTCACTGAAGCTTTCTTT. It is translated as CASSIDSFTEAFF. The chain is built from TRBV19 and TRBJ1-1; D is ambiguous. V shed 0 bases and J shed 4 bases, with 6 bases lying between them. CDR3 length: 13 amino acids. Germline CDR1 reads LNHDA; CDR2 reads SQIVND (reference sequence). Supplemented by reference TRBV19 and TRBJ1-1, the full variable domain reads DGGITQSPKYLFRKEGQNVTLSCEQNLNHDAMYWYRQDPGQGLRLIYYSQIVNDFQKGDIAEGYSVSREKKESFPLTVTSAQKNPTAFYLCASSIDSFTEAFFGQGTRLTVV.

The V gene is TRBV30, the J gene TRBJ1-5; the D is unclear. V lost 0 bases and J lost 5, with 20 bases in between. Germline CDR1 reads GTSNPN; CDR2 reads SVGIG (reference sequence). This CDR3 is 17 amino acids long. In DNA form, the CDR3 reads TGTGCCTGGAGTGTGGGGTCTCTGGGAGTGATGGATCAGCCCCAGCATTTT. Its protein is CAWSVGSLGVMDQPQHF. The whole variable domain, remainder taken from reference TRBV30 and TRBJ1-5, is SQTIHQWPATLVQPVGSPLSLECTVEGTSNPNLYWYRQAAGRGLQLLFYSVGIGQISSEVPQNLSASRPQDRQFILSSKKLLLSDSGFYLCAWSVGSLGVMDQPQHFGDGTRLSIL.

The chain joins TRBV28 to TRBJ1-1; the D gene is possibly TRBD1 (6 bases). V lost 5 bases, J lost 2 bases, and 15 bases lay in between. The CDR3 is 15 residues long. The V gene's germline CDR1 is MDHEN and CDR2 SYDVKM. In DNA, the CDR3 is TGTGCCAGCAGTCTCACAGGGATCGGTAACACTGAAGCTTTCTTT. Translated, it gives CASSLTGIGNTEAFF.